These 10 T cell receptor beta chains originate from one sample sequenced in a study of regulatory T cells in long-lasting Graves disease. Indicated time point: newly diagnosed GD, antithyroid drugs for less than 3 months. Preparation of the TCR library used RNA extracted from PBMCs. iRepertoire HTBI primers and Arm-PCR of CDR3 regions built TCR beta libraries. One entry per CDR3 protein, called by TCRdb with MiXCR from the multiplex PCR reads. The sample records 500,000 or so distinct CDR3 sequences, 14% being singletons. These data were likewise used in another study, on T cells in Graves' hyperthyroidism and ophthalmopathy.

Sequencing used peripheral blood mononuclear cells (PBMCs), obtained at new diagnosis, from a patient treated with antithyroid drugs. These receptors came from a woman in her fifties or sixties with Graves disease.

This chain's CDR3 is CASSQRAGETGEQYF. CDR3 in DNA: TGCGCCAGCAGCCAGAGGGCAGGGGAGACGGGCGAGCAGTACTTC. The rearrangement joins TRBV4-1 to TRBJ2-7; possibly TRBD1 for D (6 bases). Trimming took off 3 bases at V and 6 bases at J, with 18 bases between the two ends. The germline V gene has CDR1 MGHRA and CDR2 YSYEKL. This CDR3 spans 15 amino acids.

The chain recombines TRBV7-2 with TRBJ2-7, with 7 bases matching TRBD2. The V gene's germline CDR1 is SGHTA and CDR2 FQGNSA. The CDR3 length is 15 residues. The V segment lost 5 bases and the J segment 2 bases; nucleotides outside the gene matches: 9. CDR3 sequence: CASSTPGRGTYEQYF. The CDR3 DNA sequence: TGTGCCAGCAGCACCCCTGGGCGGGGGACCTACGAGCAGTACTTC.

This clonotype came up once. A single base separates this from a much larger clone, so it may be a read error. This chain connects TRBV5-1 to TRBJ2-3; 12 bases line up with TRBD2. The tail of the sequence fits TRBJ2-7 better, so the J call may be wrong. The CDR3 covers 14 residues. Germline V gene data show CDR1 as SGHRS and CDR2 as YFSETQ. The CDR3 spells CATSRLAGDNEQYF. The CDR3 nucleotides read TGCGCCACGTCGAGACTAGCGGGAGACAATGAGCAGTACTTC.

This clonotype was seen repeatedly, ten times or more. The chain carries TRBV28 and TRBJ2-5; D possibly corresponds to TRBD1 (5 bases). Germline assignment: CDR1 MDHEN and CDR2 SYDVKM. The CDR3 extends over 16 amino acids. Deletions cut 7 bases from V and 4 bases from J, with 22 bases between. Here the CDR3 reads CASNQNMQGRTETQYF. The DNA of the CDR3 is TGTGCCAGCAATCAGAACATGCAGGGCCGTACAGAGACCCAGTACTTC.

This clonotype was detected a few times. The V call is TRBV27, the J call TRBJ1-1, with D possibly being TRBD1 (5 bases). Germline V CDR1 and CDR2: MNHEY, SMNVEV (reference sequence). CDR3 size: 14 residues. The V gene lost 6 bases and the J gene lost 0 bases, with 11 bases spanning the gap. CDR3: CASSDRRVNTEAFF. The CDR3 DNA sequence: TGTGCCAGCAGCGACAGACGGGTGAACACTGAAGCTTTCTTT.

As to this clonotype: A much larger clone is a single base away; this may be a read error. This rearrangement joins TRBV27 to TRBJ1-1; 12 positions agree with TRBD1. The CDR3 consists of 17 residues. V was clipped by 10 bases and J by 5 bases; unmatched bases: 17. Looked up from germline, CDR1 is MNHEY and CDR2 is SMNVEV (reference sequence). The CDR3 DNA is TGTGCCAACAGCTCTATCGGGACAGGGGGCAGGGGAACTGAAGCTTTCTTT. The encoded protein is CANSSIGTGGRGTEAFF.

About this clonotype: A much larger clone differs from this one at a single base, so this may be a read error. The J gene is TRBJ1-4, the V gene TRBV28, with D possibly being TRBD1 (5 bases). Germline V gene sequence: CDR1 MDHEN, CDR2 SYDVKM. The CDR3 is 12 residues long. Trimming stripped 6 bases from V and 12 bases from J, with 14 bases between. The CDR3 DNA follows: TGTGCCAGCAGAGGGGATAGCGAAGAACTGTTTTTT. This codes for CASRGDSEELFF.

This clonotype was detected ten times or more. The CDR3 here is CASSQGGAYEQYF. For the CDR3, the DNA is TGTGCCAGCAGCCAAGGTGGGGCCTACGAGCAGTACTTC. The gene calls are TRBV3-1 and TRBJ2-7; D gene ambiguous. CDR1 LGHDT and CDR2 YNNKEL come from the germline V gene (reference sequence). The V gene lost 1 base and the J gene lost 2 bases, with 6 bases spanning the gap. This CDR3 region has 13 residues.

This clonotype appeared many times. The chain joins TRBV11-2 to TRBJ2-7; 12 bases fit TRBD1. CDR3 length: 13 amino acids. The germline V gene has CDR1 SGHAT and CDR2 FQNNGV. The chain's CDR3 is CAWRDRGRSEQYF. The CDR3 DNA reads TGTGCTTGGCGGGACAGGGGGCGTTCCGAGCAGTACTTC.

The chain carries TRBV30 and TRBJ2-1; 11 bases agree with TRBD2. The CDR3 runs to 16 residues. V was clipped by 3 bases and J by 5 bases; unmatched bases: 9. CDR1 and CDR2 from the germline V gene are GTSNPN and SVGIG (reference sequence). CDR3 nucleotide sequence: TGTGCCTGGAGGATTTTAGCGGGAGGGCCCCACAATGAGCAGTTCTTC. Translation gives CAWRILAGGPHNEQFF. Combining the CDR3 with reference TRBV30 and TRBJ2-1 gives the whole variable domain SQTIHQWPATLVQPVGSPLSLECTVEGTSNPNLYWYRQAAGRGLQLLFYSVGIGQISSEVPQNLSASRPQDRQFILSSKKLLLSDSGFYLCAWRILAGGPHNEQFFGPGTRLTVL.